Given below is one T cell receptor (beta chain) in context. Antigen specificity is unknown. Germline CDR1 KGHDR, CDR2 SFDVKD. With 5 bases clipped from V and 2 bases from J, the junction kept 5 bases outside the gene matches. This CDR3 is 14 amino acids long. Unsorted bulk tissue (20-30 mg) underwent RNA and DNA co-extraction. The data originate from a study of tumor-infiltrating lymphocytes in primary liver carcinoma. Looking at the study overall: Tumors were staged T1-T3 N0M0 and measured about 4 to 11 cm across. Every sample contained roughly 3.65 to 7.5 million productive TCRbeta reads, and these numbers were similar from one tissue type to another.

Points from the study as a whole: Reduced overlap was seen in tumor-adjacent and tumor-blood pairs versus tumor region pairs. Tumor samples exhibited a significantly greater top-250-clone fraction than blood samples (p = 0.039).

Constant-region priming of approximately 500 ng total RNA yielded TCR beta cDNA. Slightly modified ARM-PCR, run as three nested multiplex PCR rounds, produced the TCR beta libraries. TRBV1-TRBV30 forward primers and a C-beta reverse primer were used in the first two PCR rounds, which each ran for about 9 cycles. One entry per CDR3 protein, called by TCRdb with MiXCR from the multiplex PCR reads. The sample lists about 100,000 distinct CDR3 sequences, 65% to 75% occurring once. Input material: liver tumor tissue from sampling region 2. Subset defined: tumor region T2, inferior pole. The chain has TRBV24-1 and TRBJ2-7; 7 bases align to TRBD2. This TCR derives from a woman aged 55-70 years with primary liver carcinoma and hepatitis B virus infection. CDR3 in DNA: TGTGCCACCAGTGGAGGACTAGTACCCTACGAGCAGTACTTC. It is translated as CATSGGLVPYEQYF.